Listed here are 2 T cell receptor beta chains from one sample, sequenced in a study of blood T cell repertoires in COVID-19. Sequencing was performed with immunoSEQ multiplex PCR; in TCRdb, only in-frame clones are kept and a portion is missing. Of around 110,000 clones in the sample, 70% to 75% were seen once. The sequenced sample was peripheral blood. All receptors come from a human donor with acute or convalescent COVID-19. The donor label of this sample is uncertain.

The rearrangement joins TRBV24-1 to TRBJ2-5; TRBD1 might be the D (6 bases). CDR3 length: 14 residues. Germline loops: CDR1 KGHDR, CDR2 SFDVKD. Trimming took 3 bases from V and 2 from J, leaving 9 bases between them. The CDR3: CATSDPTGQETQYF. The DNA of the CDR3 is TGTGCCACCAGTGATCCGACAGGTCAAGAGACCCAGTACTTC.

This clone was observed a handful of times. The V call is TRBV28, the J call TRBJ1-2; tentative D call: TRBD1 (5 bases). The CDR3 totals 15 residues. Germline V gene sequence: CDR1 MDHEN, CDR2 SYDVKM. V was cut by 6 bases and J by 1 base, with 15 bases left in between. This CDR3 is CASSQITGFNYGYTF. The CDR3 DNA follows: TGTGCCAGCAGCCAGATTACAGGATTTAACTATGGCTACACCTTC.